This T cell receptor (beta chain) was captured by sequencing in a study of T cell responses to AZD1222 COVID-19 vaccine. As for this clone: Its antigen is not identified.

Method: immunoSEQ multiplex PCR; TCRdb's copy keeps in-frame clones and lacks some. The sample has about 160,000 clones; approximately 90% are singletons. Broader study findings: Baseline seropositivity characterized only a handful of AZD1222 recipients.

Second doses that came at about 4 or about 12 weeks were put together. The receptor was derived from an adult who received the AZD1222 COVID-19 vaccine. Sequences were derived from peripheral blood, sampled 28 days after the second AZD1222 dose.

The CDR3 DNA reads TGTGCCAGCAGAGACAGTGGCTCCTACGAGCAGTACTTC. Amino acids: CASRDSGSYEQYF. The rearrangement links TRBV28 to TRBJ2-7; maybe TRBD1 (5 bases). CDR3 length: 13 amino acids. The germline V and J ends were trimmed by 6 bases and 0 bases, with 9 bases remaining between them. Germline V lookup: CDR1 MDHEN, CDR2 SYDVKM.